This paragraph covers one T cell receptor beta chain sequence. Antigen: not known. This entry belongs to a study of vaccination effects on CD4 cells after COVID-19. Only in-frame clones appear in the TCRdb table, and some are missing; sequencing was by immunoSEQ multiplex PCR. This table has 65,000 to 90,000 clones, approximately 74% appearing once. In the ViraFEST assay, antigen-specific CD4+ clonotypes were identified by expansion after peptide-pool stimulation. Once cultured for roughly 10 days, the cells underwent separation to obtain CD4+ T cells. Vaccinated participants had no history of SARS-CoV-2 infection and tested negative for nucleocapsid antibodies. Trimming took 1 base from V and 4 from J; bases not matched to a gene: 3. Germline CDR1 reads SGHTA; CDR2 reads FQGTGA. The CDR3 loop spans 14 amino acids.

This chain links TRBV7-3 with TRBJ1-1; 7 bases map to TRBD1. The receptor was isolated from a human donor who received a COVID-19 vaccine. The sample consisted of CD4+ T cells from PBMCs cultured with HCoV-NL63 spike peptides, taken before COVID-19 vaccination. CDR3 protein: CASSLNAGGTEAFF. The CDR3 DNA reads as TGTGCCAGCAGCTTAAACGCAGGGGGCACTGAAGCTTTCTTT.